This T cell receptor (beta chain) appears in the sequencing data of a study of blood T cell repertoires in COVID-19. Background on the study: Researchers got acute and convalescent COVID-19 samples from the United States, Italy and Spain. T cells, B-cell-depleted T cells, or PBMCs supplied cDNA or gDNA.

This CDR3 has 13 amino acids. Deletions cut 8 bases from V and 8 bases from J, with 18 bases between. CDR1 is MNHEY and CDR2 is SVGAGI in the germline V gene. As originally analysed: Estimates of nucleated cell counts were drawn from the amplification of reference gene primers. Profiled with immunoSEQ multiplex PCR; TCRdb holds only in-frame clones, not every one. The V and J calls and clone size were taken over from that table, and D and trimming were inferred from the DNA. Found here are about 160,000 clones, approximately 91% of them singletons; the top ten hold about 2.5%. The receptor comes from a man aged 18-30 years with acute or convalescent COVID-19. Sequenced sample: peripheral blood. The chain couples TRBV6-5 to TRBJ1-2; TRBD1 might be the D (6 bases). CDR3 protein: CASRTGTQQGYTF. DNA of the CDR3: TGTGCCAGCCGGACCGGGACACAGCAGGGCTACACCTTC.